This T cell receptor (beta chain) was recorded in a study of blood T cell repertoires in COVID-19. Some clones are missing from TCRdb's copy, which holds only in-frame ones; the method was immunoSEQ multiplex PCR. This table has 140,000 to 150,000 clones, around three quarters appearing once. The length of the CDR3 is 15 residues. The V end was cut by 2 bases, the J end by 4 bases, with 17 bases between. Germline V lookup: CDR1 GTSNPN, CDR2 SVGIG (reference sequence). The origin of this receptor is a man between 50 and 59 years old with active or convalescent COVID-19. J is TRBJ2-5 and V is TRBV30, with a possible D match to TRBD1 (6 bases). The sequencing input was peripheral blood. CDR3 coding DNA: TGTGCCTGGAGTCCTGGGGGCTGGGCGGGAGAGACCCAGTACTTC. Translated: CAWSPGGWAGETQYF. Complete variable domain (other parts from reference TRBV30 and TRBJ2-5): SQTIHQWPATLVQPVGSPLSLECTVEGTSNPNLYWYRQAAGRGLQLLFYSVGIGQISSEVPQNLSASRPQDRQFILSSKKLLLSDSGFYLCAWSPGGWAGETQYFGPGTRLLVL.